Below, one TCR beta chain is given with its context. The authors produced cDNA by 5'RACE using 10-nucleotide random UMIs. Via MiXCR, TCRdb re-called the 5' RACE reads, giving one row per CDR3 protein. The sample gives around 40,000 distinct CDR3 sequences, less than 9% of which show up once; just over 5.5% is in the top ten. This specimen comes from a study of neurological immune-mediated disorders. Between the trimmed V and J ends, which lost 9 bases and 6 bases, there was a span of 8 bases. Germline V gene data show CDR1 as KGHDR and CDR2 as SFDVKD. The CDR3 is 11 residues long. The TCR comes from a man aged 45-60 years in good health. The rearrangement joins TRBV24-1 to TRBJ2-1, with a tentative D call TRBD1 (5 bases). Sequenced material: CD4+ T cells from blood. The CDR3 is CATEQVNEQFF. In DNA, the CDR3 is TGTGCCACCGAACAGGTCAATGAGCAGTTCTTC.